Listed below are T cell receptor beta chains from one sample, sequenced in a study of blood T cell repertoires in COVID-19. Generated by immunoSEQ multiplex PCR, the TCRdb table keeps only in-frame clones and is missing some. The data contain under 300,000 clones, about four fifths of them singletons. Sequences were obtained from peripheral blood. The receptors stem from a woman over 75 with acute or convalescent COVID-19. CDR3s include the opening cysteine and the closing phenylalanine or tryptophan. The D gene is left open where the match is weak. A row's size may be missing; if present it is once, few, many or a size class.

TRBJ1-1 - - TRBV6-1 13 TGTGCCAGCAGCGAAGCGAGTTACACTGAAGCTTTCTTT CASSEASYTEAFF
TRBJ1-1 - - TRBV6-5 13 TGTGCCAGCAGCCCGCGACAGAACACTGAAGCTTTCTTT CASSPRQNTEAFF
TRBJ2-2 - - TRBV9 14 TGTGCCAGCAGCTGGACAGCGAACACCGGGGAGCTGTTTTTT CASSWTANTGELFF
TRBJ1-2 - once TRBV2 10 TGTGCCAGCAGGAGAGATGGCTACACCTTC CASRRDGYTF
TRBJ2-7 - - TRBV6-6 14 TGTGCCAGCAGTCCACAGGGATTCTACGGCGAGCAGTACTTC CASSPQGFYGEQYF
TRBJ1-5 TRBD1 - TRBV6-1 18 TGTGCCAGCAGTGAAGGGGACAGGGGTCGATATAGCAATCAGCCCCAGCATTTT CASSEGDRGRYSNQPQHF
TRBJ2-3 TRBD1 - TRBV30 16 TGTGCCTGGAGTGTAGAGACAGGGGGGACCACAGATACGCAGTATTTT CAWSVETGGTTDTQYF
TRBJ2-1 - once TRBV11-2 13 TGTGCCAGCAGCTTTCAGGAAGCCGGTGAGCAGTTCTTC CASSFQEAGEQFF
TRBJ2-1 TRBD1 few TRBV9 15 TGTGCCAGCAGCCCCGTCACAGGGGTACCAAATGAGCAGTTCTTC CASSPVTGVPNEQFF
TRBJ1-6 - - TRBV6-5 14 TGTGCCAGCAGTTACGGGGCAAGTAATTCACCCCTCCACTTT CASSYGASNSPLHF
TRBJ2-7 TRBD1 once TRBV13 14 TGTGCCAGCAGCTTAAATACAGGGGACCACGAGCAGTACTTC CASSLNTGDHEQYF
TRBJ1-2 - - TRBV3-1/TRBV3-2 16 TGTGCCAGCAGCCCGAACCGGGCCTCGACTACTGAGGGCTACACCTTC CASSPNRASTTEGYTF
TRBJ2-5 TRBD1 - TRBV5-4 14 TGTGCCAGCAGCTTGGGACAGGGCCAAGAGACCCAGTACTTC CASSLGQGQETQYF
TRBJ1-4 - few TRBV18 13 TGTGCCAGCTCACCACCAAGGGGAGAAAAACTGTTTTTT CASSPPRGEKLFF
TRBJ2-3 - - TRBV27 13 TGTGCCAGCAGTTTAATCCCGTCCGATACGCAGTATTTT CASSLIPSDTQYF
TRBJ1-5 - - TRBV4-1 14 TGCGCCAGCAGCTTCATTGCAGGGGATCAGCCCCAGCATTTT CASSFIAGDQPQHF
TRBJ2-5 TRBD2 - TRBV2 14 TGTGCCAGCGGAATAGCGGGGGACCAAGAGACCCAGTACTTC CASGIAGDQETQYF
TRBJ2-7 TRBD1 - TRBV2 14 TGTGCCAGCAGTGAACCGACAGGGACCTACGAGCAGTACTTC CASSEPTGTYEQYF
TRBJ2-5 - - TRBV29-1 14 TGCAGCGTCGCGGGACGGATGTACCAAGAGACCCAGTACTTC CSVAGRMYQETQYF
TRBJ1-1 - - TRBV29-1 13 TGCAGCGCTACCGGGACAACCTTCACTGAAGCTTTCTTT CSATGTTFTEAFF
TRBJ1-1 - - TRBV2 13 TGTGCCAGCATCGCGGGGGGGGGCACTGAAGCTTTCTTT CASIAGGGTEAFF
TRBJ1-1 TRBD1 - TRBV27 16 TGTGCCAGCAGCCCTAAGGGGGCGTGGGTGAACACTGAAGCTTTCTTT CASSPKGAWVNTEAFF
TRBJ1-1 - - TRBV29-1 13 TGCAGCGCTCCAGGGTGGGGGAACACTGAAGCTTTCTTT CSAPGWGNTEAFF
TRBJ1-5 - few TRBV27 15 TGTGCCAGCAGTTTAGAGGCAGTTAGCAATCAGCCCCAGCATTTT CASSLEAVSNQPQHF
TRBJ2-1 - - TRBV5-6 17 TGTGCCAGCAGCGTTACCACAGGTTCTGGCCTCTCCAATGAGCAGTTCTTC CASSVTTGSGLSNEQFF
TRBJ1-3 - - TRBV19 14 TGTGCCAGTACCAGGGGACGGAGTGGAAACACCATATATTTT CASTRGRSGNTIYF
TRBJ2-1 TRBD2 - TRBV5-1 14 TGCGCCAGCCAGCGGGATCCCAAATCAAAGGAGCAGTTCTTC CASQRDPKSKEQFF
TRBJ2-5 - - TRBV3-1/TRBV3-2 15 TGTGCCAGCAGCCGCTTCGGGACTTCCCAAGAGACCCAGTACTTC CASSRFGTSQETQYF
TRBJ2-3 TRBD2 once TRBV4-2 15 TGTGCCAGCAGCCGTTCGGCGGGGGGCACAGATACGCAGTATTTT CASSRSAGGTDTQYF
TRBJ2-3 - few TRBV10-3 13 TGTGCCATCAGTGGGGGCGGTGGGGATACGCAGTATTTT CAISGGGGDTQYF
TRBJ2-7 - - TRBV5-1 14 TGCGCCAGCACCAGGGGAGGGGAGACCTACGAGCAGTACTTC CASTRGGETYEQYF
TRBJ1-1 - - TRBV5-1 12 TGCGCCAGCAGCTGGGGGGGCACTGAAGCTTTCTTT CASSWGGTEAFF
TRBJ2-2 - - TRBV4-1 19 TGCGCCAGCAGCCAAGAACCGAGGTTTCAGCATCGGAACACCGGGGAGCTGTTTTTT CASSQEPRFQHRNTGELFF
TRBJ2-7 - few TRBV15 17 TGTGCCACCAGCAGAGATCTTATAACAGGTCCGGGTTACGAGCAGTACTTC CATSRDLITGPGYEQYF
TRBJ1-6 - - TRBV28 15 TGTGCCAGCAGCCCGTCGAGCTCCTATAATTCACCCCTCCACTTT CASSPSSSYNSPLHF
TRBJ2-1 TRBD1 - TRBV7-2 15 TGTGCCAGCAGCAGGGACAGCCGCGGTGTAAATGAGCAGTTCTTC CASSRDSRGVNEQFF